This entry is about one TCR beta chain. This sample is drawn from a study of shared clonotypes between healthy human individuals. Study-level background: Three plates were used per donor for CD4 naive, three for CD4 memory, two for CD8 naive and one for CD8 memory.

Repertoires were generated with immunoSEQ multiplex PCR, while TCRdb's copy carries only in-frame clones and drops some. The sample carries 650,000 to 700,000 clones, less than 95% recorded once. Between the trimmed V and J ends, which lost 4 bases and 5 bases, there was a span of 18 bases. The CDR3 spans 15 residues. Germline loops: CDR1 SEHNR, CDR2 FQNEAQ (reference sequence). The clonotype originates from a man aged 18-30 years in good health. Some clones in this sample may be carry-over from other donors' samples. Sequenced: memory CD8+ T cells from PBMCs. Described subset: CD45RO+ cells pooled with CCR7-negative TemRA cells. This chain uses TRBV7-9 with TRBJ2-7, with D perhaps matching TRBD1 or TRBD2 (6 bases each). The CDR3 loop reads CASSSEEGGVHEQYF. In DNA form, the CDR3 reads TGTGCCAGCAGCTCAGAGGAGGGGGGCGTCCACGAGCAGTACTTC.